This entry concerns a single T cell receptor (beta chain). The target antigen is unknown. One end of the junction varies from germline; a read error may be responsible. Some clones are missing from TCRdb's copy, which holds only in-frame ones; the method was immunoSEQ multiplex PCR. The sample records approximately 2,800 clones, almost 96% being singletons. Germline lookup yields CDR1 LNHNV and CDR2 YYDKDF (reference sequence). The CDR3 totals 13 residues. This record belongs to a study of T cells and Merkel cell carcinoma outcomes. Study results and caveats: Reportedly, T-cell repertoire with density predicts Merkel cell carcinoma outcomes.

The V call is TRBV15, the J call TRBJ2-1; D remains unclear. This TCR derives from a human donor with Merkel cell carcinoma. The material sequenced was tumor tissue from Merkel cell carcinoma. The CDR3 is CAISTENDNEQFF. CDR3 nucleotide sequence: TGTGCCATCAGCACTGAGAATGACAATGAGCAGTTCTTC.